The 13 T cell receptor beta chains given below trace back to one sample, sequenced in a study of Ad26.COV2.S vaccination and SARS-CoV-2 variants. The assay was immunoSEQ multiplex PCR, and TCRdb's table has in-frame clones only and misses some. Here the sample spans roughly 92,000 clones, roughly 85% being singletons. The input for sequencing was peripheral blood, taken after recovery from COVID-19. These receptor sequences come from a human donor who had recovered from COVID-19.

The chain employs TRBV11-2 and TRBJ2-1; 14 nucleotides agree with TRBD2. The CDR3 is made up of 16 amino acids. The germline V gene has CDR1 SGHAT and CDR2 FQNNGV. The J segment lost 4 bases and the V segment lost 1 base, leaving 0 bases of the junction unmatched. In nucleotides, the CDR3 is TGTGCCAGCAGCTTAGGGACTAGCGGGAGGTACAATGAGCAGTTCTTC. It is translated as CASSLGTSGRYNEQFF.

The chain has TRBV27 and TRBJ1-1; D is ambiguous. Trimming took 2 bases from V and 3 from J, leaving 10 bases between them. Looked up from germline, CDR1 is MNHEY and CDR2 is SMNVEV (reference sequence). The CDR3 is made up of 14 amino acids. The CDR3 spells CASSLQRGYTEAFF. The CDR3 bases are TGTGCCAGCAGTTTACAGCGCGGATACACTGAAGCTTTCTTT.

The chain's CDR3 is CASSGQVVYEQYF. CDR3 bases: TGTGCCAGCAGTGGACAGGTTGTCTACGAGCAGTACTTC. The chain recombines TRBV6-6 with TRBJ2-7; 7 nucleotides agree with TRBD1. In germline, CDR1 is MNHNY, CDR2 SVGAGI (reference sequence). V gave up 5 bases and J gave up 3 bases; unmatched junction bases: 4. This CDR3 has 13 residues.

This sequence joins TRBV5-1 and TRBJ2-3; 7 positions match TRBD2. The V gene end was trimmed by 7 bases and the J gene end by 2 bases; junction bases not matched to a gene: 7. Germline V lookup: CDR1 SGHRS, CDR2 YFSETQ. CDR3 length: 14 residues. Here the CDR3 DNA reads TGCGCCAGCGCCAGCGGGAAGATCACAGATACGCAGTATTTT. This translates into CASASGKITDTQYF.

V usage is TRBV7-2 and J usage is TRBJ2-1, with 8 positions matching TRBD2. The CDR3 sequence is 14 residues long. Per the germline V gene, CDR1 is SGHTA and CDR2 is FQGNSA. Trimming at V came to 2 bases and at J to 10 bases, leaving 7 bases not matched to a gene. The CDR3 reads CASSLSGRNGEQFF. DNA for the CDR3: TGTGCCAGCAGCTTAAGCGGGAGAAACGGCGAGCAGTTCTTC. The full variable domain, completed using reference TRBV7-2 and TRBJ2-1, is GAGVSQSPSNKVTEKGKDVELRCDPISGHTALYWYRQSLGQGLEFLIYFQGNSAPDKSGLPSDRFSAERTGGSVSTLTIQRTQQEDSAVYLCASSLSGRNGEQFFGPGTRLTVL.

This chain uses TRBV21-1 with TRBJ2-7; the table's TRBD1 call for D was not verified on the DNA. TRBV21-1 is a recognized pseudogene. This CDR3 has 14 amino acids. In DNA, the CDR3 is TGTGCCAGCAGCGCCGGGACACAGAACTACGAGCAGTACTTC. Translating gives CASSAGTQNYEQYF.

The gene calls are TRBV7-2 and TRBJ2-2; 8 positions agree with TRBD2. Per the germline V gene, CDR1 is SGHTA and CDR2 is FQGNSA. The trim removed 8 bases at V and 1 base at J, leaving 9 bases unmatched. This CDR3 has 16 amino acids. The CDR3 reads CASAMSGGGNTGELFF. As DNA, the CDR3 is TGTGCCAGCGCCATGTCGGGAGGGGGGAACACCGGGGAGCTGTTTTTT. Drawing the rest from reference TRBV7-2 and TRBJ2-2, the complete variable domain is GAGVSQSPSNKVTEKGKDVELRCDPISGHTALYWYRQSLGQGLEFLIYFQGNSAPDKSGLPSDRFSAERTGGSVSTLTIQRTQQEDSAVYLCASAMSGGGNTGELFFGEGSRLTVL.

The chain couples TRBV6-2 or TRBV6-3 to TRBJ2-2; no definite D call. The CDR3 covers 17 residues. Deletions cut 0 bases from V and 4 bases from J, with 15 bases between. CDR1 is MNHEY, CDR2 SVGEGT, per germline. CDR3 residues: CASSYSFFPRGTGELFF. The DNA of the CDR3 is TGTGCCAGCAGTTACTCTTTTTTCCCTAGAGGCACCGGGGAGCTGTTTTTT.

A word on this clone: Its ends do not fully match the called genes, so a read error is possible. The chain is built from TRBV13 and TRBJ1-2; a possible D gene is TRBD1 (6 bases). CDR1 PRHDT and CDR2 FYEKMQ come from the germline V gene (reference sequence). The length of the CDR3 is 13 residues. CDR3 protein: CASCTTLDRTISF. DNA of the CDR3: TGTGCCAGTTGTACGACCCTGGACAGAACTATATCCTTT.

In DNA, the CDR3 is TGTGCCAGCAGTTACCCCGGATGGGAGACCCAGTACTTC. Encoded protein: CASSYPGWETQYF. J is TRBJ2-5 and V is TRBV6-5, with D hard to call. Germline values: CDR1 MNHEY, CDR2 SVGAGI. There are 13 residues in the CDR3. The V end lost 2 bases, the J end lost 5 bases, and 9 bases lay between the germline ends.

V usage is TRBV11-2 and J usage is TRBJ1-1, with TRBD1 as a possible D gene (5 bases). The germline CDR1 and CDR2 sequences are SGHAT and FQNNGV. CDR3 length: 12 amino acids. The germline V and J ends were trimmed by 6 bases and 0 bases, with 5 bases remaining between them. The CDR3: CASRGLNTEAFF. For the CDR3, the DNA is TGTGCCAGCAGGGGGCTGAACACTGAAGCTTTCTTT.

This clone has at least ten counts. V usage is TRBV3-1 (or the pseudogene TRBV3-2) and J usage is TRBJ2-1; 11 bases agree with TRBD2. The trim removed 4 bases at V and 5 bases at J, leaving 4 bases unmatched. The germline CDR1 and CDR2 sequences are LGHDT and YNNKEL (reference sequence). This CDR3 has 15 residues. The CDR3 reads CASSRLAGLNNEQFF. CDR3 DNA: TGTGCCAGCAGCCGACTAGCGGGACTTAACAATGAGCAGTTCTTC.

The chain uses TRBV7-9 and TRBJ2-5; TRBD2 might be the D (7 bases). The CDR3 runs to 17 residues. Trimming cost V 0 bases and J 1 base, with 15 bases left between them. Germline-derived CDR1 and CDR2 are SEHNR and FQNEAQ (reference sequence). Here the CDR3 DNA reads TGTGCCAGCAGCTTAGCGGTAGGGGGGGAAGGCCAAGAGACCCAGTACTTC. The encoded protein is CASSLAVGGEGQETQYF.